This T cell receptor (beta chain) was retrieved from a study of spatial heterogeneity in lung cancer. On the study more broadly: Detected sequences consistently included more beta-chain ones than alpha-chain ones. General study results and limits: Blood contained ubiquitous expanded tumor TCRs more at resection than at follow-up.

As for time point: sample taken at primary tumor resection. Sequencing was performed on whole RNA extracted from tumor and nontumor lung tissue, or from frozen PBMC, and the material was left unsorted. A unique molecular identifier was carried by every single TCR cDNA molecule. TCRdb recomputed calls from the 5' RACE reads with MiXCR, one row per CDR3 protein. This table has some 11,000 distinct CDR3 sequences, around 22% appearing once. Germline CDR1 SGHTA, CDR2 FQGNSA. The CDR3 extends over 13 amino acids. Trimming took off 3 bases at V and 6 bases at J, with 6 bases between the two ends. This clonotype is judged medium-sized. Its antigen is not identified.

The sequencing here drew on PBMCs, taken at surgery. The V and J genes are TRBV7-2 and TRBJ1-6; no firm D call. This receptor was taken from a female donor with early-stage non-small cell lung cancer. Written as DNA, the CDR3 is TGTGCCAGCAGCTTGGGAGTTAATTCACCCCTCCACTTT. Protein product: CASSLGVNSPLHF.